The T cell receptor beta chain under discussion was sequenced for a study of blood T cells in healthy people across ages. Primed by a sample-barcoded 5' primer and a J-beta primer mix, a second PCR proceeded for about 6 to 11 cycles. Each cDNA molecule, via a template-switch adaptor with 12 random nucleotides, was tagged. TCRdb fed the 5' RACE reads into MiXCR, producing one record per CDR3 protein. The sample has around 1,900,000 distinct CDR3 sequences; approximately 39% are singletons. Each donor was a healthy Caucasian individual from Russia, aged roughly 6 to 95. Every sample had a minimum of 6.5 million PBMCs isolated. Germline CDR1 is DFQATT and CDR2 is SNEGSKA (reference sequence). V was shortened by 1 base and J by 5 bases, with 14 bases between the two germline ends. The length of the CDR3 is 14 residues.

The TCR sequence derives from a human donor in good health. V is TRBV20-1 and J is TRBJ2-5, with TRBD2 as a possible D gene (6 bases). Sequencing was done on a sample of blood. The CDR3 DNA is TGCAGTGCTAGAGTGGCAGGGAGGAGGGAGACCCAGTACTTC. Its translation is CSARVAGRRETQYF.